The 4 T cell receptor beta chains given below trace back to one sample, sequenced in a study of blood T cell repertoires in COVID-19. Profiled with immunoSEQ multiplex PCR; TCRdb holds only in-frame clones, not every one. The sample holds more than 110,000 clones, 70% to 80% seen once. The material sequenced was peripheral blood. These receptors were taken from a woman older than 75 with active or convalescent COVID-19.

This chain uses TRBV27 with TRBJ1-1, with 7 bases lining up with TRBD1. V lost 6 bases to trimming and J lost 0 bases; unmatched junction nucleotides: 1. This CDR3 has 13 amino acids. CDR1 is MNHEY, CDR2 SMNVEV, per germline (reference sequence). The CDR3 DNA reads as TGTGCCAGCAGGGGACAGATGAACACTGAAGCTTTCTTT. This translates into CASRGQMNTEAFF.

This clone was counted a single time. The chain couples TRBV7-8 to TRBJ1-2; 9 positions agree with TRBD1. The V and J ends lost 5 bases and 6 bases, in that order; junction bases with no gene match: 10. The CDR3 has 15 amino acids. Germline V lookup: CDR1 SGHVS, CDR2 FQNEAQ. The CDR3 reads CASSQAKDRGDGYTF. Written as DNA, the CDR3 is TGTGCCAGCAGCCAAGCCAAGGACAGGGGAGATGGCTACACCTTC.

V usage is TRBV2 and J usage is TRBJ1-2, with 8 bases matching TRBD1. Germline CDR1 SNHLY, CDR2 FYNNEI. Losses at the gene ends were 5 bases for V and 0 bases for J; bases not matched to a gene: 8. There are 16 residues in the CDR3. The CDR3 DNA reads as TGTGCCAGCAGTAAAAAACAGGGGGGAGCTAACTATGGCTACACCTTC. This codes for CASSKKQGGANYGYTF.

This clone was recorded only once. The J gene is TRBJ1-6, the V gene TRBV4-1; D remains unclear. The germline V gene encodes CDR1 MGHRA and CDR2 YSYEKL. This CDR3 is built from 20 residues. The ends were cut back, 1 base at V and 5 bases at J, with 24 bases in the middle. CDR3 coding DNA: TGCGCCAGCAGCCAAGCGGAGTTTCGACGATCAGCCAGTAATAATTCACCCCTCCACTTT. Protein: CASSQAEFRRSASNNSPLHF.